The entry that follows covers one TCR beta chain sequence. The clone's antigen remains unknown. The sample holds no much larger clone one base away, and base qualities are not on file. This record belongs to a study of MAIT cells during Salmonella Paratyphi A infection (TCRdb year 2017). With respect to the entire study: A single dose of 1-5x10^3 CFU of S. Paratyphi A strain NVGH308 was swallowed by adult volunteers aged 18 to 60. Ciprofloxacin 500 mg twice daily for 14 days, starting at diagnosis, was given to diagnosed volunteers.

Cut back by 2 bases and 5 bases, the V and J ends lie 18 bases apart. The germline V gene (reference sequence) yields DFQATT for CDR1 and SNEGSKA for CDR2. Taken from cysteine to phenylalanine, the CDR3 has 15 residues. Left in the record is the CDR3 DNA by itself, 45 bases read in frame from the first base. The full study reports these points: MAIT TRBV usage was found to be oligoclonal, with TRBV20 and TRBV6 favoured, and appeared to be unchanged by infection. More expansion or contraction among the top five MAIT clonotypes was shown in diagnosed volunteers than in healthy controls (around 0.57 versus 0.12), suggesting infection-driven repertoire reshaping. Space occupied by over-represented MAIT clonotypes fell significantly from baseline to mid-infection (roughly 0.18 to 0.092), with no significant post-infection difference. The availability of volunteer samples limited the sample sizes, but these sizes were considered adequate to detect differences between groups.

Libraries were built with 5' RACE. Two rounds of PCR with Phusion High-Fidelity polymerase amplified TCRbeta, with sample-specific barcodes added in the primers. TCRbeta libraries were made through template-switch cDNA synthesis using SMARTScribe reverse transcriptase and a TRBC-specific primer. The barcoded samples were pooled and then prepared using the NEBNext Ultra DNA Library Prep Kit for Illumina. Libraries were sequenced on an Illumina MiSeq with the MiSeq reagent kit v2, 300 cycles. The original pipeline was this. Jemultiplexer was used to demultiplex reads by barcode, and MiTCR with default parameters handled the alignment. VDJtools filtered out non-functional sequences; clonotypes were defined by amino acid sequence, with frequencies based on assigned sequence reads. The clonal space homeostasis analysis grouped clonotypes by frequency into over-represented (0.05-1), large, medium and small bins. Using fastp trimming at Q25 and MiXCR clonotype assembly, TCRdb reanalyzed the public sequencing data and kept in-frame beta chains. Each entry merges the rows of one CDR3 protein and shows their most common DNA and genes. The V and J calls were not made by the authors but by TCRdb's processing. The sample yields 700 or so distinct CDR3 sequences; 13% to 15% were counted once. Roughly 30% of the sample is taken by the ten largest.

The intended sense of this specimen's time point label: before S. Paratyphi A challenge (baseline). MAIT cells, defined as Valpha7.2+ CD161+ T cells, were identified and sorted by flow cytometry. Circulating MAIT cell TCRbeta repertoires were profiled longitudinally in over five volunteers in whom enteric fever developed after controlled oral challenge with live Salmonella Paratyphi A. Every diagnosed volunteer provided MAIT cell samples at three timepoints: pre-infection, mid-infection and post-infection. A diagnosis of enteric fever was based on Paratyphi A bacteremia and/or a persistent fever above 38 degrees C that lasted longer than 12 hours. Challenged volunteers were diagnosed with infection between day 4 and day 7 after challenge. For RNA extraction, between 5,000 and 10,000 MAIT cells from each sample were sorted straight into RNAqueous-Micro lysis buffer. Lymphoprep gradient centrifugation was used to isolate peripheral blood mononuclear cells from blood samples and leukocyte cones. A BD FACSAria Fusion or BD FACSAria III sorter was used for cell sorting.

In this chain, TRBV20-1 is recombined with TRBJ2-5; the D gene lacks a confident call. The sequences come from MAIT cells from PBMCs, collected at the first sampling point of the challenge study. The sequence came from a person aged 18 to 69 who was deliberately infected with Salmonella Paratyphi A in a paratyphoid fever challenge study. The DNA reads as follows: TGCAGTGCTAGAATGGAGAGTGGAGAGTTGGAGACCCAGTACTTC. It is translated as CSARMESGELETQYF.